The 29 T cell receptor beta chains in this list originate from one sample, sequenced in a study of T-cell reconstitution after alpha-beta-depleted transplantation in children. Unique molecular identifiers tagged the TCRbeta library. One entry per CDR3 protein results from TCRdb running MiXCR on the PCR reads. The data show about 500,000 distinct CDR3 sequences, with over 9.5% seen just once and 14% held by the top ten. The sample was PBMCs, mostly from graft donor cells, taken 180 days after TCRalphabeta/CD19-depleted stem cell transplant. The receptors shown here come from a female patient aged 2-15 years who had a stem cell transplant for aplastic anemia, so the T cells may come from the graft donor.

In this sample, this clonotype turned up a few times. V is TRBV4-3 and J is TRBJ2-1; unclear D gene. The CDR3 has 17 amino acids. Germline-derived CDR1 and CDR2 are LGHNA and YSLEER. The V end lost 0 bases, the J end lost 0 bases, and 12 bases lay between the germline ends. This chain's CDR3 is CASSQEIIRSSYNEQFF. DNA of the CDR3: TGCGCCAGCAGCCAAGAGATCATCCGGAGCTCCTACAATGAGCAGTTCTTC.

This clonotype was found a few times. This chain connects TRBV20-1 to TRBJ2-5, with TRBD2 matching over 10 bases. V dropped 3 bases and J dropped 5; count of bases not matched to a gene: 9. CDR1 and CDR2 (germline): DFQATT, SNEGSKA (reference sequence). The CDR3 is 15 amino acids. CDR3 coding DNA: TGCAGTGCTAGGGCGGCTAGCGGGAGAATTGAGACCCAGTACTTC. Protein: CSARAASGRIETQYF.

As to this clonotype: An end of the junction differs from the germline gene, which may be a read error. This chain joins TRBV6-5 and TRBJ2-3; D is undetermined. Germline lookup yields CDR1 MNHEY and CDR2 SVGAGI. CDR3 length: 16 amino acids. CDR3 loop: CASSYRGYLLTDTQYF. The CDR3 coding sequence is TGTGCTAGCAGTTACCGTGGATACCTTTTAACAGATACGCAGTATTTT.

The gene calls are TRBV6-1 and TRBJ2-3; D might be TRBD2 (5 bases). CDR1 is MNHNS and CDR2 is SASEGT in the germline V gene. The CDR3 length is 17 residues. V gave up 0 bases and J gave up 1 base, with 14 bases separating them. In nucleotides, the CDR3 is TGTGCCAGCAGTGAAGCCGGGAACGTGAGGGGCACAGATACGCAGTATTTT. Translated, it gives CASSEAGNVRGTDTQYF.

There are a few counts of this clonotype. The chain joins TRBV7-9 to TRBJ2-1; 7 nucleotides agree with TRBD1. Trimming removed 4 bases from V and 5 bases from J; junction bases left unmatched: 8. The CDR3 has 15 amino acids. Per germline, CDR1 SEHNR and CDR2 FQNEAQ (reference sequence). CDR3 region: CASSYRQGWDNEQFF. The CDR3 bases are TGTGCCAGCAGCTATAGACAGGGCTGGGACAATGAGCAGTTCTTC.

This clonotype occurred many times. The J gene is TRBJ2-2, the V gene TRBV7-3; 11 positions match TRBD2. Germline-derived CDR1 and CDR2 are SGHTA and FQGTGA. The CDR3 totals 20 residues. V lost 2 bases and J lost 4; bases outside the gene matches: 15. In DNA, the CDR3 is TGTGCCAGCAGCTTACAGGGGAATTGGCTAGCGGGAGGACCCACCGGGGAGCTGTTTTTT. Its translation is CASSLQGNWLAGGPTGELFF.

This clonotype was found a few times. CDR3 nucleotides: TGCGCCAGCAGCGGACTAGCGAAAACTAGCACAGATACGCAGTATTTT. Translated, it gives CASSGLAKTSTDTQYF. V and J are TRBV4-3 and TRBJ2-3; the match to TRBD2 covers 9 bases. The CDR3 is made up of 16 amino acids. Germline trimming cut 5 bases from V and 0 bases from J; bases unmatched to any gene: 6. Germline loops: CDR1 LGHNA, CDR2 YSLEER.

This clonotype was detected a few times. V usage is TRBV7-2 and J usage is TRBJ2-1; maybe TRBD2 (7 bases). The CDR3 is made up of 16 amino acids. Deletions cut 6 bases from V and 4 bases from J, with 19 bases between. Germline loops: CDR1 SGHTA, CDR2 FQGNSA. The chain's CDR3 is CASSPTRGRGYNEQFF. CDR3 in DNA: TGTGCCAGCAGTCCGACTCGGGGGAGGGGGTACAATGAGCAGTTCTTC.

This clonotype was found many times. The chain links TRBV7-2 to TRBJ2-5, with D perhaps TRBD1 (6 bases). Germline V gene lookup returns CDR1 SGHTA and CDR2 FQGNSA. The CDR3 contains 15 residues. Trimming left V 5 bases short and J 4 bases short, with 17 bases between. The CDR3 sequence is CASSTNRVQGETQYF. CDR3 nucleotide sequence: TGTGCCAGCAGCACTAACAGGGTCCAAGGAGAGACCCAGTACTTC.

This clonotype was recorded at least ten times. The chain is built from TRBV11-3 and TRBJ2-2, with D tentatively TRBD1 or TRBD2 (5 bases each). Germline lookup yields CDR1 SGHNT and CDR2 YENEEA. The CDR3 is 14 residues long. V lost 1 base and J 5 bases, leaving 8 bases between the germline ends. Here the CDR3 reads CASSLGGRTGELFF. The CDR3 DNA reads TGTGCCAGCAGCTTAGGGGGACGGACCGGGGAGCTGTTTTTT. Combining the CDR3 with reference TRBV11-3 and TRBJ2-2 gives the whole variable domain EAGVVQSPRYKIIEKKQPVAFWCNPISGHNTLYWYLQNLGQGPELLIRYENEEAVDDSQLPKDRFSAERLKGVDSTLKIQPAELGDSAVYLCASSLGGRTGELFFGEGSRLTVL.

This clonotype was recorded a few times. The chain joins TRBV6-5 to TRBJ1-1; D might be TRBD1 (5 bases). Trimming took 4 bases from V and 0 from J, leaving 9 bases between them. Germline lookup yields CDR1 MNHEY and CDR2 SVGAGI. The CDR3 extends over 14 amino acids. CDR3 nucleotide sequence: TGTGCCAGCAGTTCCCGGGGGGTGAACACTGAAGCTTTCTTT. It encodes CASSSRGVNTEAFF.

For the CDR3, the DNA is TGTGCCAGCAGCTTAGGGGCTAGCGGAGAGACCCAGTACTTC. This codes for CASSLGASGETQYF. The chain has TRBV7-8 and TRBJ2-5; 7 bases match TRBD2. Losses at the gene ends were 1 base for V and 4 bases for J; bases not matched to a gene: 3. Germline CDR1 and CDR2: SGHVS and FQNEAQ. The CDR3 extends over 14 amino acids.

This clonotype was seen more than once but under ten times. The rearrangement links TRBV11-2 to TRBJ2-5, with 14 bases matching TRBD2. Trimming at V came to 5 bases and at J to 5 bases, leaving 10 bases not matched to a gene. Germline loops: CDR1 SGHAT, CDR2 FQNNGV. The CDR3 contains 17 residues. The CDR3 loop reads CASSTRLAGGALETQYF. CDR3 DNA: TGTGCCAGCAGCACCCGACTAGCGGGAGGGGCTTTGGAGACCCAGTACTTC.

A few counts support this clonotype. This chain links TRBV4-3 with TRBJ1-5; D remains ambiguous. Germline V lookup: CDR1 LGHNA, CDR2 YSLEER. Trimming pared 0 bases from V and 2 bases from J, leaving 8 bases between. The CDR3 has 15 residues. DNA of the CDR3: TGCGCCAGCAGCCAAGATCTAAACGGCAATCAGCCCCAGCATTTT. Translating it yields CASSQDLNGNQPQHF.

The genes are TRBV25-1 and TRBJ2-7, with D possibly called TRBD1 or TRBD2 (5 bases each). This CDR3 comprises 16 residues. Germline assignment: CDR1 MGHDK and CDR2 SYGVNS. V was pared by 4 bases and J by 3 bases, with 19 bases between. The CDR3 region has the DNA TGTGCCAGCAGTGTAAACCGGGACCCAACATTCTACGAGCAGTACTTC. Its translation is CASSVNRDPTFYEQYF.

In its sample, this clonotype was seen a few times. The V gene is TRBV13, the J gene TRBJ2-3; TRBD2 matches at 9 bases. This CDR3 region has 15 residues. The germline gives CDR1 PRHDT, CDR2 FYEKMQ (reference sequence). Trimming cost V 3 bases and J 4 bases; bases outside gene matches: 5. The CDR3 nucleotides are TGTGCCAGCAGCTTCGGCGGGAGGGCCCCAGATACGCAGTATTTT. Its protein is CASSFGGRAPDTQYF.

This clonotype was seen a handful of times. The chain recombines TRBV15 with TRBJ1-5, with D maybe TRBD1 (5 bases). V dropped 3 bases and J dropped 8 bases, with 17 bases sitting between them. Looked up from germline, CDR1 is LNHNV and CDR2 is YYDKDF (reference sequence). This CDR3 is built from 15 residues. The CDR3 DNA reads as TGTGCCACCAGCAGGGGGAGACAGACCTTAGAGCCCCAGCATTTT. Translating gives CATSRGRQTLEPQHF. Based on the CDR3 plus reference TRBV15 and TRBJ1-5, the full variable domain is DAMVIQNPRYQVTQFGKPVTLSCSQTLNHNVMYWYQQKSSQAPKLLFHYYDKDFNNEADTPDNFQSRRPNTSFCFLDIRSPGLGDTAMYLCATSRGRQTLEPQHFGDGTRLSIL.

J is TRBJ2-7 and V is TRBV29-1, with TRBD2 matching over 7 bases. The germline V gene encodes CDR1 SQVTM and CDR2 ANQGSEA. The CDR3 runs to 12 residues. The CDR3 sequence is CSALTSWSEQYV. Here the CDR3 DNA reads TGCAGTGCCCTGACTAGCTGGTCCGAGCAGTACGTC.

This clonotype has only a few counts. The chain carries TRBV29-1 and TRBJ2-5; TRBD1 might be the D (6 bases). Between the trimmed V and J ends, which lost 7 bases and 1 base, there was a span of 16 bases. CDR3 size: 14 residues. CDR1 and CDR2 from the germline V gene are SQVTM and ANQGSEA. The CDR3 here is CSASAGQPQETQYF. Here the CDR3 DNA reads TGCAGCGCCTCAGCAGGACAGCCCCAAGAGACCCAGTACTTC. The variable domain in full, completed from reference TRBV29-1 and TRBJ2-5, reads SAVISQKPSRDICQRGTSLTIQCQVDSQVTMMFWYRQQPGQSLTLIATANQGSEATYESGFVIDKFPISRPNLTFSTLTVSNMSPEDSSIYLCSASAGQPQETQYFGPGTRLLVL.

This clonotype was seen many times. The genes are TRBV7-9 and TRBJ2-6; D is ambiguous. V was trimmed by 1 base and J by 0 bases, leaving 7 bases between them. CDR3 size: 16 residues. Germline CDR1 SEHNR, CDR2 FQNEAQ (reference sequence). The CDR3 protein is CASSLVVPSGANVLTF. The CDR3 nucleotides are TGTGCCAGCAGCTTAGTAGTTCCCTCTGGGGCCAACGTCCTGACTTTC.

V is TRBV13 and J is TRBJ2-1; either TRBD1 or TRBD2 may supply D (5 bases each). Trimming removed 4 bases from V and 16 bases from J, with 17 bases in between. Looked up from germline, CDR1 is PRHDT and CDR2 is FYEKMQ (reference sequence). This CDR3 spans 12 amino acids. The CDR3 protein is CASSSGTDPGFF. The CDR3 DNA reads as TGTGCCAGCAGCTCAGGGACCGATCCCGGTTTCTTC.

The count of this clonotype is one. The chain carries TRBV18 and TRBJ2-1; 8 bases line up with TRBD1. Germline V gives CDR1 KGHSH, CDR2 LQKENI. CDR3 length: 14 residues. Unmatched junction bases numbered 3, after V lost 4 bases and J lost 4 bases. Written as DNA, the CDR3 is TGTGCCAGCTCACAACGACAGGGGTACAATGAGCAGTTCTTC. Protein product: CASSQRQGYNEQFF.

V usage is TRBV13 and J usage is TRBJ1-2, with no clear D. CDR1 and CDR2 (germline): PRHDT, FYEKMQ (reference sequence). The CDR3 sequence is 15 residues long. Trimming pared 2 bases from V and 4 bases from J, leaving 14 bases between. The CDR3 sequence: CASSLSRMAAYGYTF. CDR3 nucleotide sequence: TGTGCCAGCAGCTTATCCCGGATGGCCGCCTATGGCTACACCTTC.

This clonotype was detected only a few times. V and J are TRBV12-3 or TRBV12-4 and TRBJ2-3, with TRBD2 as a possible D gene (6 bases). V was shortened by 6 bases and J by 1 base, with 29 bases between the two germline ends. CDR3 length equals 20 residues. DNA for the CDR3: TGTGCCAGCAGAGGGGCGATTCGCCTTCGGGACTTTCCACGCACAGATACGCAGTATTTT. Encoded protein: CASRGAIRLRDFPRTDTQYF.

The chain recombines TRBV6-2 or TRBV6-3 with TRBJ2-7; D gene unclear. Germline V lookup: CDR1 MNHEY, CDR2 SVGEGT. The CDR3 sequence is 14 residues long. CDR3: CASTYAELGSEQYV. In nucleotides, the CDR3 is TGTGCCAGCACTTACGCCGAGTTGGGCTCCGAGCAGTACGTC.

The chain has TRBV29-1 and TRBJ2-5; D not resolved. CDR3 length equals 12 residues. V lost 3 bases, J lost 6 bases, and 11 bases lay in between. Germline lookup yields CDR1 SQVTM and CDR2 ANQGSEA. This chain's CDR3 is CSVERSSQTQYF. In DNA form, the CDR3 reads TGCAGCGTTGAGAGGAGCAGTCAGACCCAGTACTTC.

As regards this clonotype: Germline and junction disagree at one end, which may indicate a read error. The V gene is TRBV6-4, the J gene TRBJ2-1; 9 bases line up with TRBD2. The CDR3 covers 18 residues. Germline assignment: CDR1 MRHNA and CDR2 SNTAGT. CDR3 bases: TGTGCCTGCAGTTCTATGGGTCGAGCGGGAGGCTCCTACAATGAGCAGTTCTTC. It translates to CACSSMGRAGGSYNEQFF.

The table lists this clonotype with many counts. As DNA, the CDR3 is TGCGCCAGCAGCACCGCGGAGGGGGAGACCCAGTACTTC. Translating it yields CASSTAEGETQYF. The chain couples TRBV5-1 to TRBJ2-5, with D possibly being TRBD2 (6 bases). V was clipped by 4 bases and J by 5 bases, with 12 bases between them. The CDR3 loop spans 13 amino acids. Per the germline V gene, CDR1 is SGHRS and CDR2 is YFSETQ.

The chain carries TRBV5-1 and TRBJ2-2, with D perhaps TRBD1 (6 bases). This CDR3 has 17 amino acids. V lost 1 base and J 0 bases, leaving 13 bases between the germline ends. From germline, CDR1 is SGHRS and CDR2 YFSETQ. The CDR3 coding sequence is TGCGCCAGCAGCTTGAGGGGCAGGGGAACGAACACCGGGGAGCTGTTTTTT. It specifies CASSLRGRGTNTGELFF.